These T cell receptor beta chains were read from a single sample in a study of CD8+CD57+ T cells in acquired aplastic anemia. TCRdb redid the calling of the reads with MiXCR, one entry per CDR3 protein. The table has about 190,000 distinct CDR3 sequences, 40% to 50% seen once. The sequencing input was sorted CD4+, CD8+, or CD8+CD57+ T cells (not recorded which) from PBMCs. Receptors originate from a human donor with aplastic anemia. The CDR3 runs from the conserved cysteine through the conserved F or W. A D gene is named only where the DNA matches it firmly. Expanded clones are given a class, and other clones once, few, many or no size at all.

V gene	D gene	J gene	clone size	CDR3 protein	CDR3 DNA
TRBV29-1	-	TRBJ2-3	many	CSSRVGFGGTDTQYF	TGCAGCTCCCGAGTAGGGTTCGGGGGCACAGATACGCAGTATTTT
TRBV10-3	-	TRBJ2-1	few	CAISARGDDEQFF	TGTGCCATCAGTGCCCGCGGCGACGATGAGCAGTTCTTC
TRBV11-2	-	TRBJ2-7	-	CASSLRQGGEQYF	TGTGCCAGCAGCTTAAGACAGGGAGGCGAGCAGTACTTC
TRBV20-1	TRBD1	TRBJ1-1	many	CSASWTGGNTEAFF	TGCAGTGCTAGCTGGACAGGGGGGAACACTGAAGCTTTCTTT
TRBV20-1	-	TRBJ1-1	-	CSAPRTESHTEAFF	TGCAGTGCCCCTCGGACAGAATCCCACACTGAAGCTTTCTTT
TRBV24-1	-	TRBJ2-7	many	CATSDLRLQYF	TGTGCCACCAGTGATTTGAGACTGCAGTACTTC
TRBV5-1	TRBD1	TRBJ2-1	once	CASSSDRVVGNEQFF	TGCGCCAGCAGCTCCGACAGGGTAGTTGGCAATGAGCAGTTCTTC
TRBV5-1	-	TRBJ1-1	many	CASSFGAGIYTEAFF	TGCGCCAGCAGCTTTGGAGCGGGAATCTACACTGAAGCTTTCTTT
TRBV20-1	-	TRBJ2-2	many	CSARGFGGENTGELFF	TGCAGTGCTAGAGGGTTTGGCGGGGAGAACACCGGGGAGCTGTTTTTT
TRBV7-6	-	TRBJ2-7	few	CASSPADPWGAGGYEQYF	TGTGCCAGCAGTCCTGCTGACCCTTGGGGGGCAGGCGGCTACGAGCAGTACTTC
TRBV10-3	TRBD2	TRBJ2-5	-	CAISEIAGVIETQYF	TGTGCCATCAGCGAGATAGCGGGAGTAATAGAGACCCAGTACTTC
TRBV5-1	-	TRBJ1-4	-	CASSFRGEVATNGKLFF	TGCGCCAGCAGCTTCAGGGGCGAGGTTGCAACTAATGGAAAACTGTTTTTT
TRBV29-1	-	TRBJ1-4	many	CSAGARTVLGEKLFF	TGCAGCGCTGGGGCCCGAACAGTACTGGGTGAAAAACTGTTTTTT
TRBV24-1	-	TRBJ1-4	many	CATSDGWGRGEKLFF	TGTGCCACCAGTGACGGTTGGGGGCGCGGTGAAAAACTGTTTTTT
TRBV2	TRBD2	TRBJ2-1	-	CASSEGLAGLNEQFF	TGTGCCAGCAGTGAAGGACTAGCGGGCCTCAATGAGCAGTTCTTC
TRBV5-1	-	TRBJ2-1	-	CASSYIPATGYNEQFF	TGCGCCAGCAGCTATATCCCAGCGACGGGCTACAATGAGCAGTTCTTC
TRBV2	-	TRBJ1-6	many	CASLPGGNSPLHF	TGTGCCAGCCTTCCCGGGGGTAATTCACCCCTCCACTTT
TRBV7-3	TRBD2	TRBJ2-1	many	CASSLVPSGRDEQFF	TGTGCCAGCAGCTTAGTGCCTAGCGGGAGGGATGAGCAGTTCTTC
TRBV19	-	TRBJ1-2	-	CASSFDTNYGYTF	TGTGCCAGTAGTTTTGACACGAACTATGGCTACACCTTC
TRBV7-9	-	TRBJ2-7	-	CAVFLPPTYEQYF	TGTGCCGTTTTCCTCCCGCCCACTTACGAGCAGTACTTC
TRBV19	-	TRBJ2-7	-	CASSIMEGSHEQYF	TGTGCCAGTAGTATTATGGAGGGATCCCACGAGCAGTACTTC
TRBV25-1	-	TRBJ1-4	-	CASSSDLNEKLFF	TGTGCCAGCAGCTCGGACCTTAATGAAAAACTGTTTTTT
TRBV7-9	-	TRBJ1-3	many	CASSLAQGNTIYF	TGTGCCAGCAGCTTAGCCCAGGGAAACACCATATATTTT
TRBV6-2/TRBV6-3	-	TRBJ2-7	many	CASLTISRNSYEQYF	TGTGCCAGCCTAACCATTAGTCGAAACTCCTACGAGCAGTACTTC
TRBV20-1	-	TRBJ1-5	-	CSASYRGRVPQHF	TGCAGTGCCAGTTATAGAGGTAGAGTGCCCCAGCATTTT
TRBV20-1	-	TRBJ2-3	-	CSAGRDHDTQYF	TGCAGTGCGGGACGGGACCACGATACGCAGTATTTT
TRBV7-9	TRBD1	TRBJ2-3	-	CANDRAPLTDTQYF	TGTGCCAACGACAGGGCCCCTCTCACAGATACGCAGTATTTT
TRBV29-1	-	TRBJ2-7	-	CSVVGAYYEQYF	TGCAGCGTTGTAGGGGCGTACTACGAGCAGTACTTC
TRBV19	-	TRBJ1-6	few	CASSIGEWRSPLHF	TGTGCCAGTAGTATTGGGGAATGGAGGTCACCCCTCCACTTT
TRBV20-1	TRBD2	TRBJ2-7	many	CSAIKRVLAGGPSGEQYF	TGCAGTGCTATAAAAAGAGTACTAGCGGGAGGTCCCAGTGGCGAGCAGTACTTC
TRBV7-2	-	TRBJ1-2	once	CASSLFGEISDGYTF	TGTGCCAGCAGTCTTTTCGGGGAGATCAGTGATGGCTACACCTTC
TRBV6-5	TRBD1	TRBJ1-3	few	CASSYWTGSFSGNTIYF	TGTGCCAGCAGTTACTGGACAGGGTCCTTCTCTGGAAACACCATATATTTT
TRBV5-1	TRBD2	TRBJ2-1	many	CASSLATSEDEQFF	TGCGCCAGCAGCTTGGCCACTAGCGAGGATGAGCAGTTCTTC
TRBV5-1	TRBD2	TRBJ2-7	-	CASSLGASGGNEQYF	TGCGCCAGCAGCTTGGGAGCTAGCGGGGGGAACGAGCAGTACTTC
TRBV12-3/TRBV12-4	-	TRBJ1-5	many	CASSGAYSNQPQHF	TGTGCCAGCTCGGGGGCCTATAGCAATCAGCCCCAGCATTTT
TRBV29-1	-	TRBJ1-2	-	CSVGGAWGYTF	TGCAGCGTTGGTGGGGCCTGGGGCTACACCTTC
TRBV10-3	-	TRBJ1-5	-	CAIRDRSGSVNEHF	TGTGCCATCAGGGACCGCAGCGGGTCGGTCAATGAGCATTTT
TRBV20-1	TRBD2	TRBJ2-7	few	CSARLAGGPYEQYF	TGCAGTGCGAGACTAGCGGGAGGTCCCTACGAGCAGTACTTC
TRBV7-3	TRBD1	TRBJ2-5	many	CASSPRPGQGETQYF	TGTGCCAGCAGCCCCCGCCCGGGACAGGGAGAGACCCAGTACTTC
TRBV19	-	TRBJ2-7	few	CASSIEVGSSYEQYF	TGTGCCAGTAGTATAGAGGTGGGCAGCTCCTACGAGCAGTACTTC
TRBV24-1	TRBD1	TRBJ2-2	-	CATLDRGTGELFF	TGTGCCACCCTTGACAGGGGTACCGGGGAGCTGTTTTTT
TRBV3-1	-	TRBJ2-1	-	CASSQRVTILLYNEQFF	TGTGCCAGCAGCCAACGGGTGACTATACTTTTATACAATGAGCAGTTCTTC
TRBV5-5	-	TRBJ1-5	many	CASSGQGNQPQHF	TGTGCCAGCAGCGGGCAGGGTAATCAGCCCCAGCATTTT
TRBV24-1	-	TRBJ2-3	once	CATSDGASDTQYF	TGTGCCACCAGTGATGGGGCCTCTGATACGCAGTATTTT
TRBV7-9	TRBD1	TRBJ2-3	-	CASSPGTGTDTQYF	TGTGCCAGCAGCCCCGGGACAGGGACAGATACGCAGTATTTT
TRBV24-1	-	TRBJ2-3	-	CATSDFSAGPADTQYF	TGTGCCACCAGTGATTTTTCAGCAGGTCCGGCAGATACGCAGTATTTT
TRBV12-3/TRBV12-4	-	TRBJ1-2	-	CASSLQAVGYGYTF	TGTGCCAGCAGTTTACAAGCCGTGGGCTATGGCTACACCTTC
TRBV19	-	TRBJ2-2	-	CASSFRAGELFF	TGTGCCAGTAGTTTCCGGGCCGGGGAGCTGTTTTTT
TRBV19	-	TRBJ1-5	-	CASSRQGGNQPQHF	TGTGCCAGTAGTCGTCAGGGTGGCAATCAGCCCCAGCATTTT
TRBV24-1	TRBD2	TRBJ2-1	many	CATSDLRPGATSGREQFF	TGTGCCACCAGTGATTTACGCCCGGGGGCGACTAGCGGGAGAGAGCAGTTCTTC
TRBV11-2	-	TRBJ1-2	many	CASSLGRATVGYTF	TGTGCCAGCAGCTTAGGGAGAGCCACAGTGGGCTACACCTTC
TRBV7-3	-	TRBJ1-6	-	CASSLRRQGNSPLHF	TGTGCCAGCAGCTTAAGGCGCCAGGGGAATTCACCCCTCCACTTT
TRBV9	-	TRBJ1-2	-	CASSVVATENYGYTF	TGTGCCAGCAGCGTAGTAGCCACAGAAAACTATGGCTACACCTTC
TRBV19	TRBD1	TRBJ1-1	-	CASSQTRQGGAFF	TGTGCCAGTAGTCAAACCAGACAGGGCGGCGCTTTCTTT
TRBV19	TRBD1	TRBJ1-4	few	CASAGTGSEKLFF	TGTGCCAGTGCTGGGACAGGGAGTGAAAAACTGTTTTTT